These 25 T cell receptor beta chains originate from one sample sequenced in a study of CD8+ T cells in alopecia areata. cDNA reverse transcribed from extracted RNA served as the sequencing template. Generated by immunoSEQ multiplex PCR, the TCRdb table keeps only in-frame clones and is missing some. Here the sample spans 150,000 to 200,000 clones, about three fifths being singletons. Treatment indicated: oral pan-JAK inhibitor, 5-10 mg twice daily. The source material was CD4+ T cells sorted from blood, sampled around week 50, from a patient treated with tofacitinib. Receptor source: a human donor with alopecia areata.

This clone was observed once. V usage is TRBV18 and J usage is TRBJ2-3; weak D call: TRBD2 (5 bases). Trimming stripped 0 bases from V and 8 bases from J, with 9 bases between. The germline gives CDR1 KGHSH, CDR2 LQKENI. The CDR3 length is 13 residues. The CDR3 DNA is TGTGCCAGCTCACCACCGGCCCGGGGTACGCAGTATTTT. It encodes CASSPPARGTQYF.

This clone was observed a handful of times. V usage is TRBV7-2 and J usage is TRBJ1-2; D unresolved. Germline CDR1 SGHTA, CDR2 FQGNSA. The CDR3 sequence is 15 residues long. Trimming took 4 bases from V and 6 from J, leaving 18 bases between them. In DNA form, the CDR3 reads TGTGCCAGCAGCTCTCGTACCGGGAAAATCGATGGCTACACCTTC. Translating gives CASSSRTGKIDGYTF.

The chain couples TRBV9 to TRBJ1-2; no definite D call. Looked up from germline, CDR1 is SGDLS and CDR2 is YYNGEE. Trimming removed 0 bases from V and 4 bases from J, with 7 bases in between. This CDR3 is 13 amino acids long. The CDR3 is CASSVDAIYGYTF. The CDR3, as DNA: TGTGCCAGCAGCGTAGACGCAATCTATGGCTACACCTTC.

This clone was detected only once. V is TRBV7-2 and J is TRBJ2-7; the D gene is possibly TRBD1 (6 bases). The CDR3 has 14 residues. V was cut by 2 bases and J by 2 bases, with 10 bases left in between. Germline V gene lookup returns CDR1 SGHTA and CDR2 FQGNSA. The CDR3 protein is CASSLRGSTYEQYF. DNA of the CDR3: TGTGCCAGCAGCTTAAGGGGGTCCACCTACGAGCAGTACTTC.

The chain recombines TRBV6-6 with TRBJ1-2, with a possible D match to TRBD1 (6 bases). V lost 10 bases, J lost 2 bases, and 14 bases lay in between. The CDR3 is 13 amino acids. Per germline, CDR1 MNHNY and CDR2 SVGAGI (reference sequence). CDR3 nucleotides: TGTGCCACCGAGGACAGAACCAACTATGGCTACACCTTC. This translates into CATEDRTNYGYTF.

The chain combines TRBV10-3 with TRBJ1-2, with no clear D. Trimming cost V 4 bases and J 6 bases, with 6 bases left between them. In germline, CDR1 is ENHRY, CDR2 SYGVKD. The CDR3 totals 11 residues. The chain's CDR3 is CAISGGNGYTF. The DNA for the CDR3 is TGTGCCATCAGTGGGGGTAATGGCTACACCTTC.

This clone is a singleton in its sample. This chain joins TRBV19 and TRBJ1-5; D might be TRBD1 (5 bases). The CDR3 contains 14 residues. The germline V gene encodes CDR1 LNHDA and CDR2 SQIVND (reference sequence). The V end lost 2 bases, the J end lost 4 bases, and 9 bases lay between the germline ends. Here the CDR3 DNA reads TGTGCCAGTAGTATAACGGACACAAATCAGCCCCAGCATTTT. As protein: CASSITDTNQPQHF.

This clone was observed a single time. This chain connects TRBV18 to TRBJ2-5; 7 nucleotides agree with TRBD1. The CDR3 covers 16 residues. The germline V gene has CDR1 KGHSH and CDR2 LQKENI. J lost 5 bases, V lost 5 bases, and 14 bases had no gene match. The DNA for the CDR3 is TGTGCCAGCTCAGGCATGCTAGCCTCGACAGGGGAGACCCAGTACTTC. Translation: CASSGMLASTGETQYF. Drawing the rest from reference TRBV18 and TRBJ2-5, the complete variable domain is NAGVMQNPRHLVRRRGQEARLRCSPMKGHSHVYWYRQLPEEGLKFMVYLQKENIIDESGMPKERFSAEFPKEGPSILRIQQVVRGDSAAYFCASSGMLASTGETQYFGPGTRLLVL.

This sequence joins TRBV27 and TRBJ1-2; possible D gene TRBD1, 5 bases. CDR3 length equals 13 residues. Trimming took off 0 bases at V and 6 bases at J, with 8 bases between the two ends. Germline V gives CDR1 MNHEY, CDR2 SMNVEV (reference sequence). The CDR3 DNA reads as TGTGCCAGCAGTTTATCGCGGGGGAATGGCTACACCTTC. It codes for CASSLSRGNGYTF.

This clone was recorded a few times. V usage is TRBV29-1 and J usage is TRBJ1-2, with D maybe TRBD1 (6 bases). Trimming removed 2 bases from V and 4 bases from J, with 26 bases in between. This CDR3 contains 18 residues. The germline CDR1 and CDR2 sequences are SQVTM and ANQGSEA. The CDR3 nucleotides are TGCAGCGTTGAACTCCTTTTTCTCACAGGGACCTCTTTCTATGGCTACACCTTC. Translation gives CSVELLFLTGTSFYGYTF.

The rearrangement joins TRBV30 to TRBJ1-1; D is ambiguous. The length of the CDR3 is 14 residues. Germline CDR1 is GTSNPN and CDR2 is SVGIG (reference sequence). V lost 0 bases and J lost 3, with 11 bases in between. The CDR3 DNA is TGTGCCTGGAGTGTAAGAACGAGGGACACTGAAGCTTTCTTT. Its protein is CAWSVRTRDTEAFF.

The CDR3 loop is CASSLSQVYGYTF. The CDR3 coding sequence is TGTGCCAGCAGTCTCAGCCAGGTCTATGGCTACACCTTC. This rearrangement joins TRBV11-2 to TRBJ1-2; D gene unclear. The CDR3 runs 13 residues. Germline CDR1 SGHAT, CDR2 FQNNGV. V lost 6 bases and J lost 4, with 12 bases in between. Together with reference TRBV11-2 and TRBJ1-2, the CDR3 gives the full variable domain: EAGVAQSPRYKIIEKRQSVAFWCNPISGHATLYWYQQILGQGPKLLIQFQNNGVVDDSQLPKDRFSAERLKGVDSTLKIQPAKLEDSAVYLCASSLSQVYGYTFGSGTRLTVV.

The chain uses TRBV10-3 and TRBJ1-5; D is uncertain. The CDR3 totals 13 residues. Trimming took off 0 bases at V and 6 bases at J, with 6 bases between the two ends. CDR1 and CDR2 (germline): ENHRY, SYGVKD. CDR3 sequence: CAISESLLQPQHF. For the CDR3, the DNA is TGTGCCATCAGTGAGTCGTTGCTTCAGCCCCAGCATTTT.

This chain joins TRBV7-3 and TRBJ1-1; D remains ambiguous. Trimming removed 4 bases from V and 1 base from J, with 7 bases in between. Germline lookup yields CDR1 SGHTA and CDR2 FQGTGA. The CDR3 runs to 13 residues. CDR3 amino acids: CASSSVGNTEAFF. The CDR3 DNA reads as TGTGCCAGCAGCTCCGTAGGGAACACTGAAGCTTTCTTT.

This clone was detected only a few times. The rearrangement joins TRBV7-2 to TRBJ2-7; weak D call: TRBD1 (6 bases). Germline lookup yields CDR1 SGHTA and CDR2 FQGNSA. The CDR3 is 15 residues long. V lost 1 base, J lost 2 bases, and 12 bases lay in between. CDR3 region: CASSLGSGATYEQYF. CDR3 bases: TGTGCCAGCAGCTTAGGTTCAGGGGCCACCTACGAGCAGTACTTC.

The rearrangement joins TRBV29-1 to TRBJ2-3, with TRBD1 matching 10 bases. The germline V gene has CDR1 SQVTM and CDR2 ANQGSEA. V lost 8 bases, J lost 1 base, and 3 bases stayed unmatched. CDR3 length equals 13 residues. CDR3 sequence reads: CSSGTGGTDTQYF. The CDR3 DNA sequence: TGCAGCTCCGGGACAGGGGGCACAGATACGCAGTATTTT.

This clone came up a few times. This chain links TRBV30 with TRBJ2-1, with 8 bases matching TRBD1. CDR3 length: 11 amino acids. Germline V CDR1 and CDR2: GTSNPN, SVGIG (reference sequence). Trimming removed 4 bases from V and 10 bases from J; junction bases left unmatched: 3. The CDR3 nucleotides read TGTGCCTGGACAGGGGGCTTCGAGCAGTTCTTC. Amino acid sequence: CAWTGGFEQFF.

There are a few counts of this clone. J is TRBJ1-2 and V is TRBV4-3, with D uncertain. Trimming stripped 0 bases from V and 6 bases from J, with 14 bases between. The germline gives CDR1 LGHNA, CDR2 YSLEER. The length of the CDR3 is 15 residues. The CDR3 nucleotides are TGCGCCAGCAGCCAAGATCCAGCCGGGAGGGATGGCTACACCTTC. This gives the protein CASSQDPAGRDGYTF.

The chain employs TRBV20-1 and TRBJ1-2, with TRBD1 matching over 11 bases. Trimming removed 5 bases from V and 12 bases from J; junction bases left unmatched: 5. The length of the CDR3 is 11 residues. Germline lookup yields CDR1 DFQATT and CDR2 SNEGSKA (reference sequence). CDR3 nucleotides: TGCAGTGCTCGTGGGACAGGGGGTAACACCTTC. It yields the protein CSARGTGGNTF.

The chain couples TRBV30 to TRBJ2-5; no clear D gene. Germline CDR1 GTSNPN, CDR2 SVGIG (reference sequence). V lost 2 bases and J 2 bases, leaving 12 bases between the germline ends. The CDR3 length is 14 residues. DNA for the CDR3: TGTGCCTGGAGTATTGGCAGGTCGCAAGAGACCCAGTACTTC. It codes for CAWSIGRSQETQYF.

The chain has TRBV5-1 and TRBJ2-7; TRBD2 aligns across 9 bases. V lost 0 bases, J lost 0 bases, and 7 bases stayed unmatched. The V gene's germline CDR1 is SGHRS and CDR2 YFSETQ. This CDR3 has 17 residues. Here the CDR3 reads CASSLGLAGDSSYEQYF. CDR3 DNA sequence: TGCGCCAGCAGCTTGGGATTAGCGGGGGATTCCTCCTACGAGCAGTACTTC. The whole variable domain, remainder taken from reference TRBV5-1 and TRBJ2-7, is KAGVTQTPRYLIKTRGQQVTLSCSPISGHRSVSWYQQTPGQGLQFLFEYFSETQRNKGNFPGRFSGRQFSNSRSEMNVSTLELGDSALYLCASSLGLAGDSSYEQYFGPGTRLTVT.

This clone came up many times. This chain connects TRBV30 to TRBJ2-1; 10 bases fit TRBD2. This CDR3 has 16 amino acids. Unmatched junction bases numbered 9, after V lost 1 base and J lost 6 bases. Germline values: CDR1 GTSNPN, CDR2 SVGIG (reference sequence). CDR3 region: CAWSEKRGGRPNEQFF. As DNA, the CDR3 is TGTGCCTGGAGTGAAAAGCGGGGGGGCCGTCCCAATGAGCAGTTCTTC.

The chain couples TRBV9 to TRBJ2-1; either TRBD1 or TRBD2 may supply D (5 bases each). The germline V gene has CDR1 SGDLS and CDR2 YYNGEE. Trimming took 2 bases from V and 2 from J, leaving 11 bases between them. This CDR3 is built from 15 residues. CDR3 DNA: TGTGCCAGCAGCGTTGGGGGAGCTACCTACAATGAGCAGTTCTTC. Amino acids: CASSVGGATYNEQFF.

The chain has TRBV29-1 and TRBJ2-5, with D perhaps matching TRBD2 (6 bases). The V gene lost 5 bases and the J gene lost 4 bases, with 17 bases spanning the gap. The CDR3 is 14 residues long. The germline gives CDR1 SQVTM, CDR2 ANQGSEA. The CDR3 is CSVSLLARGETQYF. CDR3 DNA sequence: TGCAGCGTTTCCTTACTAGCTCGGGGAGAGACCCAGTACTTC.

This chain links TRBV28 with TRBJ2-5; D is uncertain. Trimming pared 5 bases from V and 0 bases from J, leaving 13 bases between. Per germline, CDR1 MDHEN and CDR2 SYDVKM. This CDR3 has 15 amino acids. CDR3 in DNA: TGTGCCAGCAGTCCCCAAGGGTCGTACCAAGAGACCCAGTACTTC. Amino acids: CASSPQGSYQETQYF.